Sequencing of this T cell receptor (beta chain) was carried out in a study of cytomegalovirus exposure and HLA in healthy donors. The PCR had 60 Vbeta and 13 Jbeta primers. Clones were sequenced by immunoSEQ multiplex PCR, and TCRdb holds only the in-frame ones, with some missing. The sample holds 190,000 or so clones, 80% to 85% seen once. Sequencing used PBMCs. The clonotype comes from a man aged 45-65 years in good health and CMV-seronegative.

The CDR3 DNA reads as TGTGCCAGCAGCCTGACATCGTATGCACAGGGAATGAGAGAGACCCAGTACTTC. It is translated as CASSLTSYAQGMRETQYF. The rearrangement uses TRBV7-2 and TRBJ2-5, with a weak D call TRBD1 (6 bases). Germline V gives CDR1 SGHTA, CDR2 FQGNSA. The ends were cut back, 5 bases at V and 4 bases at J, with 26 bases in the middle. This CDR3 spans 18 amino acids.